Listed below are T cell receptor beta chains from one sample, sequenced in a study of blood T cell repertoires in COVID-19. Here immunoSEQ multiplex PCR was the method, and the copy in TCRdb shows in-frame clones only, minus some. There are 150,000 or so clones in the sample; 80% to 85% occur only once, and approximately 5.3% lies in the top ten. Specimen: PBMCs or T cells enriched from blood (not recorded which). The receptor set was obtained from a man between 65 and 79 years old who had been exposed to COVID-19. The CDR3 runs from the conserved cysteine through the conserved F or W. The order of the fields is J gene, V gene, clone size, D gene, CDR3 protein, CDR3 DNA. A D gene is named only where the DNA matches it firmly. Clone size appears in some rows only: once, few, many, or a class for an expanded clone.

TRBJ2-7 | TRBV5-4 | NA | TRBD2 | CASSLGSSGSMYEQYF | TGTGCCAGCAGCTTGGGCTCTAGCGGGAGTATGTACGAGCAGTACTTC
TRBJ2-3 | TRBV9 | NA | TRBD1 | CASSVDRGQTDTQYF | TGTGCCAGCAGCGTAGACAGGGGGCAAACAGATACGCAGTATTTT
TRBJ2-2 | TRBV18 | NA | NA | CASSPLRGSGANTGELFF | TGTGCCAGCTCACCACTAAGGGGATCAGGGGCGAACACCGGGGAGCTGTTTTTT
TRBJ1-3 | TRBV7-7 | NA | NA | CASSLGQGKNTIYF | TGTGCCAGCAGCTTGGGACAAGGCAAAAACACCATATATTTT
TRBJ1-2 | TRBV6-2/TRBV6-3 | NA | TRBD1 | CASSYSVDRGRGYGYTF | TGTGCCAGCAGTTATTCAGTCGACAGGGGAAGAGGCTATGGCTACACCTTC
TRBJ1-5 | TRBV7-8 | NA | NA | CASSLGAGYSNQPQHF | TGTGCCAGCAGCTTAGGGGCAGGGTATAGCAATCAGCCCCAGCATTTT
TRBJ1-2 | TRBV24-1 | NA | NA | CATSDSHRASGYTF | TGTGCCACCAGTGACTCCCACAGGGCAAGTGGCTACACCTTC
TRBJ2-7 | TRBV6-2/TRBV6-3 | few | TRBD2 | CASSRLASPSYEQYF | TGTGCCAGCAGCCGACTAGCCTCACCCTCCTACGAGCAGTACTTC
TRBJ2-7 | TRBV5-6 | NA | TRBD1 | CASSLTGESYEQYF | TGTGCCAGCAGCTTGACAGGGGAGAGCTACGAGCAGTACTTC
TRBJ2-2 | TRBV19 | NA | NA | CASSITGSNTGELFF | TGTGCCAGTAGTATCACAGGGAGCAACACCGGGGAGCTGTTTTTT
TRBJ1-1 | TRBV7-9 | NA | NA | CASSLGGQPSTEAFF | TGTGCCAGCAGCTTAGGAGGACAGCCGAGCACTGAAGCTTTCTTT
TRBJ2-1 | TRBV18 | once | TRBD2 | CASSPYVAGDIKRSYNEQFF | TGTGCCAGCTCACCATACGTAGCGGGGGATATTAAACGATCCTACAATGAGCAGTTCTTC
TRBJ1-5 | TRBV6-5 | NA | NA | CASSYGGGASNQPQHF | TGTGCCAGCAGTTACGGAGGGGGGGCGAGCAATCAGCCCCAGCATTTT
TRBJ1-1 | TRBV11-2 | NA | NA | CASSFNPDRLNTEAFF | TGTGCCAGCAGCTTCAACCCAGACAGGCTGAACACTGAAGCTTTCTTT
TRBJ2-7 | TRBV4-1 | once | TRBD1 | CASSPRTGRTYEQYF | TGCGCCAGCAGCCCCCGGACAGGGAGAACCTACGAGCAGTACTTC
TRBJ1-1 | TRBV27 | NA | NA | CASSLSTRLRGTMNTEAFF | TGTGCCAGCAGTTTATCGACCCGCCTCAGGGGCACAATGAACACTGAAGCTTTCTTT
TRBJ1-2 | TRBV29-1 | once | NA | CSVDGPLLDDF | TGCAGCGTTGATGGGCCCCTCTTGGATGACTTC
TRBJ2-2 | TRBV5-1 | NA | TRBD2 | CASSFRTSGFSPGELFF | TGCGCCAGCAGCTTTCGGACTAGCGGCTTTTCACCGGGGGAGCTGTTTTTT
TRBJ1-6 | TRBV7-6 | NA | NA | CASSPGTPGNSPLHF | TGTGCCAGCAGCCCCGGGACACCCGGTAATTCACCCCTCCACTTT
TRBJ1-5 | TRBV19 | few | NA | CASRIQGPGEPQHF | TGTGCCAGTAGGATACAGGGCCCTGGGGAGCCCCAGCATTTT
TRBJ1-6 | TRBV28 | NA | TRBD1 | CASSPGGQGSPLHF | TGTGCCAGCAGTCCAGGGGGTCAGGGTTCACCCCTCCACTTT
TRBJ1-1 | TRBV2 | NA | TRBD1 | CASNPLRGQGVTEAFF | TGTGCCAGCAACCCACTCAGGGGGCAGGGAGTCACTGAAGCTTTCTTT
TRBJ1-1 | TRBV9 | NA | NA | CASSVGGGRTEAFF | TGTGCCAGCAGCGTAGGGGGAGGGCGCACTGAAGCTTTCTTT
TRBJ2-3 | TRBV10-3 | NA | NA | CAISESQSRTDTQYF | TGTGCCATCAGTGAGAGTCAGTCCCGCACAGATACGCAGTATTTT
TRBJ1-4 | TRBV2 | NA | NA | CASKGGQGNEKLFF | TGTGCCAGCAAAGGTGGTCAGGGGAATGAAAAACTGTTTTTT
TRBJ2-3 | TRBV9 | few | TRBD2 | CASSVETSGDTQYF | TGTGCCAGCAGCGTAGAAACTAGCGGAGATACGCAGTATTTT
TRBJ1-1 | TRBV7-8 | NA | NA | CASSLLPGGLEAFF | TGTGCCAGCAGCTTACTTCCGGGGGGGCTCGAAGCTTTCTTT
TRBJ2-2 | TRBV4-1 | NA | NA | CASSFPAGGELFF | TGCGCCAGCAGCTTTCCGGCGGGCGGGGAGCTGTTTTTT
TRBJ1-4 | TRBV18 | once | NA | CASSLSGEKLFF | TGTGCCAGCTCATTATCCGGGGAAAAACTGTTTTTT